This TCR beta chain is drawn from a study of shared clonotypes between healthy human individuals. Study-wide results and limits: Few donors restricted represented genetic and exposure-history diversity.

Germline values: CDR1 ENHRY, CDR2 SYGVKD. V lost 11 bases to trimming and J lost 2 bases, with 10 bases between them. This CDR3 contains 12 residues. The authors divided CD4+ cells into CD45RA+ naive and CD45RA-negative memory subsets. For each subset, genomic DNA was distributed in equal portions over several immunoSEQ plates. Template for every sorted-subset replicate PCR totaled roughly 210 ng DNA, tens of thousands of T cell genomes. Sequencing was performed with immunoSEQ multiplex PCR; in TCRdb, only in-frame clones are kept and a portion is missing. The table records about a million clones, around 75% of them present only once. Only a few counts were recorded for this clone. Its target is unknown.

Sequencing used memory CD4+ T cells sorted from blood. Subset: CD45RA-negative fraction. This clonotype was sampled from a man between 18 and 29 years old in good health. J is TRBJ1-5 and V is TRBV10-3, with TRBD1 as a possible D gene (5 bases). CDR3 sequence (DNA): TGTGCCGTGGGGGGGGGCAATCAGCCCCAGCATTTT. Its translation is CAVGGGNQPQHF.